This T cell receptor beta chain stems from a study of CD8 T cells in ankylosing spondylitis. Study-level points and caveats: Before this, some motif variants had been reported in reactive arthritis synovial fluid and blood. Disease-linked clones were CD8+ and relatively rare in peripheral blood.

This clonotype appeared a few times. Its antigen is as yet unknown. V was shortened by 0 bases and J by 5 bases, with 5 bases between the two germline ends. Looked up from germline, CDR1 is SGHVS and CDR2 is FQNEAQ. CDR3 length: 12 residues. TCRdb processed the 5' RACE reads anew with MiXCR; each CDR3 protein has one entry. The sample has about 130,000 distinct CDR3 sequences, over 7% seen once. Sequenced: blood, either unsorted or a sorted T cell fraction (not recorded which). The V gene is TRBV7-8, the J gene TRBJ2-7; TRBD2 might be the D (5 bases). The origin of this receptor is a male donor with ankylosing spondylitis or in good health (not recorded which). This CDR3 is CASSLAGDEQYF. The CDR3 DNA reads TGTGCCAGCAGCTTAGCCGGGGACGAGCAGTACTTC.